These 19 T cell receptor beta chains came from one sample sequenced in a study of glioma-infiltrating T cells. The iRepertoire nested amplicon-rescue multiplex PCR amplified TCR alpha and beta CDR3s from RNA. One entry per CDR3 protein results from TCRdb running MiXCR on the multiplex PCR reads. Seen here are more than 350,000 distinct CDR3 sequences, roughly two fifths observed once, and the top ten hold 12%. The sample taken for sequencing was glioma tissue, nonneoplastic brain tissue, or PBMCs (not recorded which). The receptors shown here come from a human donor with low-grade glioma or glioblastoma, undergoing nonglioma brain surgery, or in good health (not recorded which).

V is TRBV10-3 and J is TRBJ1-5; D might be TRBD1 (5 bases). Trimming stripped 3 bases from V and 5 bases from J, with 26 bases between. The CDR3 has 19 amino acids. CDR1 ENHRY and CDR2 SYGVKD come from the germline V gene. CDR3 nucleotide sequence: TGTGCCATCAGTGACTGGTCCATCGGGACCGAGCTAGGCGATCAGCCCCAGCATTTT. Protein: CAISDWSIGTELGDQPQHF.

Concerning this clonotype: A read error may be the cause here, since a much bigger clone is one base away. V usage is TRBV20-1 and J usage is TRBJ2-1; 9 nucleotides agree with TRBD1. Germline V gives CDR1 DFQATT, CDR2 SNEGSKA (reference sequence). This CDR3 contains 15 residues. In nucleotides, the CDR3 is TGCAGTGCTATAGGACAGGGGTTCTCCTACGATGAGCAGTTCTTC. As protein: CSAIGQGFSYDEQFF.

The chain links TRBV6-2 or TRBV6-3 to TRBJ2-7, with 9 nucleotides matching TRBD2. This CDR3 region has 16 residues. Germline CDR1 MNHEY, CDR2 SVGEGT. With V trimmed by 8 bases and J by 4 bases, 15 bases remained unmatched. The CDR3 protein is CASRRTRASGRYEQYF. The CDR3 coding sequence is TGTGCCAGCCGTCGAACAAGGGCCAGCGGGAGGTACGAGCAGTACTTC.

The rearrangement joins TRBV20-1 to TRBJ2-7, with 8 nucleotides matching TRBD1. CDR3 length: 14 amino acids. J gave up 0 bases and V 6 bases, and 7 bases lay outside the gene matches. Looked up from germline, CDR1 is DFQATT and CDR2 is SNEGSKA (reference sequence). The CDR3 loop is CSATGTGFSYEQYF. The CDR3 DNA sequence: TGCAGTGCAACTGGGACAGGTTTCTCCTACGAGCAGTACTTC.

This clonotype showed up many times. CDR3 in DNA: TGCAGTGCTACTTCACCCGGGACCGAGAACACTGAAGCTTTCTTT. The encoded protein is CSATSPGTENTEAFF. This chain connects TRBV20-1 to TRBJ1-1; maybe TRBD1 (5 bases). Per the germline V gene, CDR1 is DFQATT and CDR2 is SNEGSKA (reference sequence). The CDR3 is 15 residues long. V was cut by 4 bases and J by 1 base, with 16 bases left in between.

The chain carries TRBV6-4 and TRBJ2-1; D perhaps matches TRBD1 (5 bases). Germline V gives CDR1 MRHNA, CDR2 SNTAGT. This CDR3 has 14 amino acids. V lost 5 bases, J lost 10 bases, and 18 bases lay in between. This chain's CDR3 is CASSFSLDTREQFF. CDR3 coding DNA: TGTGCCAGCAGTTTCTCCTTGGACACACGCGAGCAGTTCTTC.

The CDR3 sequence: CASSGNLAYNEQFF. CDR3 nucleotides: TGTGCCAGCAGTGGAAATCTCGCCTACAATGAGCAGTTCTTC. The gene calls are TRBV25-1 and TRBJ2-1; D not certain. The ends were cut back, 4 bases at V and 2 bases at J, with 9 bases in the middle. Germline loops: CDR1 MGHDK, CDR2 SYGVNS. The CDR3 sequence is 14 residues long.

In the case of this clonotype: A clone one base away is much larger, so this may be a read error. This chain joins TRBV20-1 and TRBJ1-1; tentative D call: TRBD1 (5 bases). The CDR3 is made up of 12 amino acids. Between the trimmed V and J ends, which lost 5 bases and 4 bases, there was a span of 11 bases. The germline CDR1 and CDR2 sequences are DFQATT and SNEGSKA (reference sequence). The CDR3 coding sequence is TGCAGTGCTCGGAGACAGTTCACTGAAGCTTTCTTT. This gives the protein CSARRQFTEAFF.

V gene TRBV6-2 or TRBV6-3 combines with J gene TRBJ1-1, with 7 bases fitting TRBD1. CDR3 length: 15 residues. In germline, CDR1 is MNHEY, CDR2 SVGEGT. Germline trimming cut 2 bases from V and 3 bases from J; bases unmatched to any gene: 6. The chain's CDR3 is CASSYTGAGYTEAFF. The CDR3 DNA reads TGTGCCAGCAGTTACACAGGGGCGGGGTACACTGAAGCTTTCTTT.

Regarding this clonotype: Since the CDR3 does not end with the conserved phenylalanine or tryptophan, this likely comes from a read error. The V and J genes are TRBV28 and TRBJ2-4; unclear D gene. The V end was cut by 3 bases, the J end by 5 bases, with 14 bases between. This CDR3 has 15 residues. Germline loops: CDR1 MDHEN, CDR2 SYDVKM. The DNA for the CDR3 is TGTGCCAGCAGTTTTTTGCCGCCTGGGGAAAACATTCAGTACTTA. The encoded protein is CASSFLPPGENIQYL.

This clonotype was counted only a few times. The rearrangement links TRBV28 to TRBJ1-1; a weak D match, TRBD1 (5 bases). The CDR3 extends over 14 amino acids. CDR1 is MDHEN, CDR2 SYDVKM, per germline. Deletions cut 1 base from V and 5 bases from J, with 11 bases between. Written as DNA, the CDR3 is TGTGCCAGCAGTTTATTGGGTACAGGAACTGAAGCTTTCTTT. It yields the protein CASSLLGTGTEAFF.

This clonotype was detected a few times. The chain combines TRBV7-6 with TRBJ2-1; D call uncertain. The germline V gene encodes CDR1 SGHVS and CDR2 FNYEAQ. This CDR3 has 12 amino acids. Trimming took 1 base from V and 8 from J, leaving 6 bases between them. The CDR3 here is CASSLGPHEQFF. The CDR3 DNA reads as TGTGCCAGCAGCTTAGGCCCCCATGAGCAGTTCTTC.

This clonotype was observed a handful of times. The V and J genes are TRBV20-1 and TRBJ2-4; D is unresolved. This CDR3 has 13 residues. Germline CDR1 and CDR2: DFQATT and SNEGSKA (reference sequence). The V end was cut by 1 base, the J end by 0 bases, with 4 bases between. CDR3: CSARVEAKNIQYF. CDR3 sequence (DNA): TGCAGTGCTAGAGTCGAAGCCAAAAACATTCAGTACTTC.

The rearrangement joins TRBV12-3 or TRBV12-4 to TRBJ2-3; D unclear. The CDR3 length is 16 residues. The V gene lost 3 bases and the J gene lost 2 bases, with 15 bases spanning the gap. The CDR3 reads CASSLARYDATDTQYF. As DNA, the CDR3 is TGTGCCAGCAGTTTGGCGCGGTATGACGCCACAGATACGCAGTATTTT.

The V call is TRBV2, the J call TRBJ2-5, with TRBD1 identical over 10 bases. This CDR3 is built from 14 residues. Germline CDR1 and CDR2: SNHLY and FYNNEI. V was clipped by 7 bases and J by 4 bases; unmatched bases: 6. The CDR3 nucleotides read TGTGCCAGCAAGAAGGACAGGGGGGGAGAGACCCAGTACTTC. It yields the protein CASKKDRGGETQYF.

In this sample, this clonotype turned up a few times. The genes are TRBV7-9 and TRBJ1-1, with a tentative D call TRBD1 (5 bases). In germline, CDR1 is SEHNR, CDR2 FQNEAQ (reference sequence). V was pared by 3 bases and J by 4 bases, with 15 bases between. The length of the CDR3 is 15 residues. Here the CDR3 DNA reads TGTGCCAGCAGCTTCCGGGGGGGGGGGAGCACTGAAGCTTTCTTT. It translates to CASSFRGGGSTEAFF.

This clonotype was recorded many times. This chain connects TRBV27 to TRBJ1-2; 8 positions agree with TRBD1. This CDR3 contains 17 residues. With 6 bases clipped from V and 1 base from J, the junction kept 13 bases outside the gene matches. Germline V gene sequence: CDR1 MNHEY, CDR2 SMNVEV (reference sequence). CDR3 residues: CASSRSGTGFLNYGYTF. CDR3 coding DNA: TGTGCCAGCAGCCGATCCGGGACAGGCTTCCTTAACTATGGCTACACCTTC.

This clonotype was detected only a few times. The chain carries TRBV7-8 and TRBJ2-1, with 10 bases aligning to TRBD2. Germline CDR1 is SGHVS and CDR2 is FQNEAQ. Trimming took 5 bases from V and 0 from J; bases not matched to a gene: 4. The CDR3 has 16 amino acids. CDR3 in DNA: TGTGCCAGCAGCCGAGCGGGAGGGAACTCCTACAATGAGCAGTTCTTC. Its translation is CASSRAGGNSYNEQFF.

This clonotype was counted a single time. The rearrangement uses TRBV3-1 and TRBJ2-7, with D perhaps given as TRBD1 or TRBD2 (5 bases each). V lost 5 bases and J lost 5, with 19 bases in between. The germline gives CDR1 LGHDT, CDR2 YNNKEL (reference sequence). The CDR3 extends over 15 amino acids. CDR3 DNA: TGTGCCAGCAGCTTAATGTGGGGGAGTGAAAACGAGCAGTACTTC. Amino acids: CASSLMWGSENEQYF.